Presented here are 22 T cell receptor beta chains from one specimen sequenced in a study of early T cells in non-severe SARS-CoV-2 infection. TCRdb re-called the 5' RACE reads with MiXCR, one entry per CDR3 protein. The table includes tens of thousands of distinct CDR3 sequences, over 8% detected once. The sequencing input was whole blood. The receptors derive from an adult who was a healthcare worker with PCR-confirmed SARS-CoV-2 infection or an uninfected control (not recorded which).

This chain connects TRBV12-3 or TRBV12-4 to TRBJ1-1; maybe TRBD1 (5 bases). V lost 5 bases and J lost 10, with 26 bases in between. The CDR3 totals 16 residues. CDR3 region: CASSTQSRARVTSAFF. DNA of the CDR3: TGTGCCAGCAGTACGCAGAGCAGGGCCCGCGTCACGTCAGCTTTCTTT.

This clonotype was recorded at least ten times. The V and J genes are TRBV7-2 and TRBJ2-1; 7 nucleotides agree with TRBD1. The V segment lost 5 bases and the J segment 2 bases; nucleotides outside the gene matches: 3. Germline CDR1 reads SGHTA; CDR2 reads FQGNSA. The CDR3 extends over 14 amino acids. The CDR3 sequence is CASSPDRAYNEQFF. The CDR3 coding sequence is TGTGCCAGCAGCCCAGACAGGGCCTACAATGAGCAGTTCTTC.

This clonotype appeared a few times. The CDR3 loop is CASLGRRGENTGELFF. CDR3 DNA: TGTGCCAGCCTGGGGCGGCGGGGTGAGAACACCGGGGAGCTGTTTTTT. V is TRBV25-1 and J is TRBJ2-2; perhaps TRBD2 as D (6 bases). CDR3 length: 16 amino acids. The ends were cut back, 8 bases at V and 1 base at J, with 17 bases in the middle. The germline gives CDR1 MGHDK, CDR2 SYGVNS.

This clonotype was counted ten times or more. The J gene is TRBJ2-3, the V gene TRBV20-1; D possibly corresponds to TRBD1 (6 bases). V lost 1 base and J lost 12, with 20 bases in between. The germline gives CDR1 DFQATT, CDR2 SNEGSKA (reference sequence). The CDR3 loop spans 14 amino acids. CDR3 region: CSARASAGQLPQYF. In nucleotides, the CDR3 is TGCAGTGCTAGAGCCTCGGCTGGACAGTTGCCACAGTATTTT.

This clonotype came up a few times. The chain joins TRBV7-8 to TRBJ1-4; TRBD1 aligns across 9 bases. Germline CDR1 SGHVS, CDR2 FQNEAQ. J lost 5 bases, V lost 4 bases, and 2 bases had no gene match. The CDR3 totals 14 residues. The CDR3 is CASSSDRGNEKLFF. The CDR3, as DNA: TGTGCCAGCAGCTCTGACAGGGGGAATGAAAAACTGTTTTTT.

This clonotype occurred a few times. The V call is TRBV14, the J call TRBJ2-3, with D perhaps matching TRBD2 (7 bases). The CDR3 length is 17 residues. In germline, CDR1 is SGHDN, CDR2 FVKESK. The germline V and J ends were trimmed by 0 bases and 5 bases, with 18 bases remaining between them. This CDR3 is CASSQDNFGGPGDTQYF. The CDR3 DNA reads as TGTGCCAGCAGCCAAGATAACTTCGGGGGGCCCGGAGATACGCAGTATTTT.

This clonotype was counted between two and nine times. The J gene is TRBJ1-1, the V gene TRBV29-1; 7 positions match TRBD1. This CDR3 comprises 13 residues. Losses at the gene ends were 7 bases for V and 3 bases for J; bases not matched to a gene: 8. CDR1 is SQVTM, CDR2 ANQGSEA, per germline. The CDR3 protein is CSACARGDTEAFF. DNA of the CDR3: TGCAGCGCCTGCGCCAGGGGGGACACTGAAGCTTTCTTT. The full variable domain, its missing parts supplied by reference TRBV29-1 and TRBJ1-1, is SAVISQKPSRDICQRGTSLTIQCQVDSQVTMMFWYRQQPGQSLTLIATANQGSEATYESGFVIDKFPISRPNLTFSTLTVSNMSPEDSSIYLCSACARGDTEAFFGQGTRLTVV.

In its sample, this clonotype was seen many times. V and J are TRBV7-8 and TRBJ1-2; 10 bases are shared with TRBD1. V lost 6 bases, J lost 4 bases, and 5 bases stayed unmatched. CDR1 and CDR2 from the germline V gene are SGHVS and FQNEAQ. This CDR3 region has 14 residues. The CDR3 loop reads CASSSTGGLYGYTF. As DNA, the CDR3 is TGTGCCAGCAGTTCGACAGGGGGCCTCTATGGCTACACCTTC. Based on the CDR3 plus reference TRBV7-8 and TRBJ1-2, the full variable domain is GAGVSQSPRYKVAKRGQDVALRCDPISGHVSLFWYQQALGQGPEFLTYFQNEAQLDKSGLPSDRFFAERPEGSVSTLKIQRTQQEDSAVYLCASSSTGGLYGYTFGSGTRLTVV.

About this clonotype itself: A much larger clone lies a single base off, so this may be a read error. The gene calls are TRBV14 and TRBJ1-4; D uncertain. The CDR3 has 17 amino acids. The V and J ends lost 0 bases and 7 bases respectively, with 18 bases between them. The germline V gene encodes CDR1 SGHDN and CDR2 FVKESK. CDR3 in DNA: TGTGCCAGCAGCCAAGACGTTCAGTGGACTAATGCTGAAAAACTGTTTTTT. It yields the protein CASSQDVQWTNAEKLFF.

This clonotype has ten or more counts. The V gene is TRBV19, the J gene TRBJ1-4; maybe TRBD1 (6 bases). V lost 5 bases, J lost 7 bases, and 17 bases lay in between. Per the germline V gene, CDR1 is LNHDA and CDR2 is SQIVND (reference sequence). This CDR3 has 15 amino acids. The chain's CDR3 is CASSPLQGRAEKLFF. CDR3 nucleotides: TGTGCCAGTAGTCCTTTACAGGGAAGGGCTGAAAAACTGTTTTTT.

J is TRBJ2-3 and V is TRBV24-1, with 11 bases fitting TRBD1. In germline, CDR1 is KGHDR, CDR2 SFDVKD. The CDR3 sequence is 14 residues long. J lost 1 base, V lost 9 bases, and 2 bases had no gene match. In nucleotides, the CDR3 is TGTGCCACCGGGGGACAGGGGGGCACAGATACGCAGTATTTT. It encodes CATGGQGGTDTQYF.

The rearrangement joins TRBV10-2 to TRBJ1-6; no clear D. V was shortened by 3 bases and J by 10 bases, with 7 bases between the two germline ends. The length of the CDR3 is 12 residues. Germline assignment: CDR1 WSHSY and CDR2 SAAADI. CDR3 sequence: CASSDPPSPLHF. Here the CDR3 DNA reads TGCGCCAGCAGTGACCCCCCCTCACCCCTCCACTTT.

This clonotype was detected only a few times. The chain employs TRBV30 and TRBJ2-2; D remains ambiguous. Germline V gives CDR1 GTSNPN, CDR2 SVGIG (reference sequence). V lost 0 bases to trimming and J lost 4 bases, with 6 bases between them. The CDR3 loop spans 13 amino acids. In nucleotides, the CDR3 is TGTGCCTGGAGTGTACTGAGCACCGGGGAGCTGTTTTTT. Translated: CAWSVLSTGELFF.

The V call is TRBV5-6, the J call TRBJ2-6, with D possibly being TRBD1 (6 bases). V lost 3 bases and J lost 0, with 7 bases in between. This CDR3 contains 15 residues. In germline, CDR1 is SGHDT, CDR2 YYEEEE. The CDR3 sequence: CASSWTVSGANVLTF. CDR3 coding DNA: TGTGCCAGCAGCTGGACAGTCTCTGGGGCCAACGTCCTGACTTTC.

This clonotype came up a few times. The chain recombines TRBV11-1 with TRBJ2-2, with D unclear. V shed 1 base and J shed 5 bases, with 8 bases lying between them. Germline V gene sequence: CDR1 SGHAT, CDR2 FQDESV (reference sequence). This CDR3 comprises 14 residues. The CDR3 protein is CASSLVSQTGELFF. The CDR3 DNA sequence: TGTGCCAGCAGCTTAGTCTCCCAAACCGGGGAGCTGTTTTTT.

This clonotype was observed once. The rearrangement joins TRBV6-2 or TRBV6-3 to TRBJ2-2, with no clear D. This CDR3 region has 13 residues. Trimming stripped 1 base from V and 5 bases from J, with 5 bases between. In germline, CDR1 is MNHEY, CDR2 SVGEGT. CDR3 loop: CASSYLGTGELFF. The CDR3 region has the DNA TGTGCCAGCAGTTACTTGGGGACCGGGGAGCTGTTTTTT.

The table lists this clonotype with many counts. The rearrangement joins TRBV7-2 to TRBJ2-7; D may be TRBD2 (6 bases). Trimming removed 3 bases at V and 2 bases at J, with 8 bases between. The CDR3 length is 13 residues. Germline CDR1 and CDR2: SGHTA and FQGNSA. The CDR3 here is CASSFGTPYEQYF. The CDR3 bases are TGTGCCAGCAGCTTTGGGACTCCCTACGAGCAGTACTTC.

The chain is built from TRBV10-2 and TRBJ2-7; no reliable D call. V lost 2 bases and J lost 6, with 11 bases in between. CDR3 length: 13 residues. Germline V gives CDR1 WSHSY, CDR2 SAAADI. The CDR3 DNA sequence: TGCGCCAGCAGTGAGGGCAAGGGTAGCGAGCAGTACTTC. This translates into CASSEGKGSEQYF.

This clonotype was seen repeatedly, ten times or more. The chain carries TRBV7-9 and TRBJ2-1; D remains unclear. V lost 0 bases, J lost 8 bases, and 5 bases lay in between. The CDR3 runs to 12 residues. Germline values: CDR1 SEHNR, CDR2 FQNEAQ (reference sequence). Here the CDR3 reads CASSLAGYEQFF. The CDR3 DNA sequence: TGTGCCAGCAGCTTAGCGGGGTATGAGCAGTTCTTC.

This clonotype was observed many times. The gene calls are TRBV10-3 and TRBJ2-3; 8 nucleotides match TRBD2. The germline V gene has CDR1 ENHRY and CDR2 SYGVKD. With V trimmed by 4 bases and J by 6 bases, 6 bases remained unmatched. The CDR3 has 14 amino acids. The CDR3 loop is CAISGGGSEDTQYF. The CDR3, as DNA: TGTGCCATCAGTGGCGGGGGGAGTGAGGATACGCAGTATTTT.

Many counts were recorded for this clonotype. The V and J genes are TRBV3-1 and TRBJ1-1; possibly TRBD1 for D (5 bases). There are 13 residues in the CDR3. CDR1 LGHDT and CDR2 YNNKEL come from the germline V gene (reference sequence). Deletions cut 2 bases from V and 11 bases from J, with 15 bases between. CDR3 loop: CASSQRGGEAAFF. The CDR3 nucleotides are TGTGCCAGCAGCCAAAGGGGCGGGGAAGCGGCTTTCTTT.

This clonotype was seen repeatedly, ten times or more. The chain has TRBV29-1 and TRBJ2-7, with TRBD1 matching over 10 bases. The CDR3 has 13 amino acids. Looked up from germline, CDR1 is SQVTM and CDR2 is ANQGSEA. Trimming took 7 bases from V and 7 from J; bases not matched to a gene: 10. CDR3 bases: TGCAGCGCCAAGGCCGGGACAGGGGTTGAGCAGTACTTC. Protein product: CSAKAGTGVEQYF.